Listed below are T cell receptor beta chains from one sample, sequenced in a study of blood T cell repertoires in COVID-19. Sequencing used immunoSEQ multiplex PCR; TCRdb keeps in-frame clones, though not all of them. In the table there are some 130,000 clones, over 75% of which are singletons. The sample consisted of peripheral blood. All receptors come from a man aged 80 or over with acute or convalescent COVID-19. The CDR3 runs from the conserved cysteine through the conserved F or W. D genes are given only for firm matches. Part of the rows lack a size; the others show once, few, many or a class for expanded clones.

clone size: NA
D gene: NA
J gene: TRBJ1-2
V gene: TRBV30
CDR3 DNA: TGTGCCTTGGAGAAGCGCGGCCAGACCTATGGCTACACCTTC
CDR3 protein: CALEKRGQTYGYTF

clone size: NA
D gene: TRBD1
J gene: TRBJ1-1
V gene: TRBV7-8
CDR3 DNA: TGTGCCAGCAGCTTACAGGGGGCCGTTACTGAAGCTTTCTTT
CDR3 protein: CASSLQGAVTEAFF

clone size: NA
D gene: NA
J gene: TRBJ2-1
V gene: TRBV6-2/TRBV6-3
CDR3 DNA: TGTGCCAGCAGCGACTGGGTCTCCTACAATGAGCAGTTCTTC
CDR3 protein: CASSDWVSYNEQFF

clone size: NA
D gene: NA
J gene: TRBJ1-5
V gene: TRBV28
CDR3 DNA: TGTGCCAGCAGTTTATTGTCCAGGCTCCCGAATCAGCCCCAGCATTTT
CDR3 protein: CASSLLSRLPNQPQHF

clone size: NA
D gene: TRBD1
J gene: TRBJ1-1
V gene: TRBV19
CDR3 DNA: TGTGCCAGTAGTATTACAGGGGGCAAGGAAGCTTTCTTT
CDR3 protein: CASSITGGKEAFF

clone size: NA
D gene: NA
J gene: TRBJ2-7
V gene: TRBV7-2
CDR3 DNA: TGTGCCAGCAGCTTAGTGGACGGGGGCTACGAGCAGTACTTC
CDR3 protein: CASSLVDGGYEQYF

clone size: few
D gene: TRBD1
J gene: TRBJ1-2
V gene: TRBV19
CDR3 DNA: TGTGCCAGCAGGGACAGGGGGCGAAACTATGGCTACACCTTC
CDR3 protein: CASRDRGRNYGYTF

clone size: NA
D gene: NA
J gene: TRBJ1-2
V gene: TRBV18
CDR3 DNA: TGTGCCAGCTCACCTACCGGGACACTCTATGGCTACACCTTC
CDR3 protein: CASSPTGTLYGYTF

clone size: NA
D gene: TRBD1
J gene: TRBJ1-1
V gene: TRBV30
CDR3 DNA: TGTGCCTGGAGTAAACTGGGACAGGCCCTGGGTGACACTGAAGCTTTCTTT
CDR3 protein: CAWSKLGQALGDTEAFF

clone size: NA
D gene: NA
J gene: TRBJ2-7
V gene: TRBV11-3
CDR3 DNA: TGTGCCAGCAGCGGGCCGGACATCGGGTACTGGCAGTACTTC
CDR3 protein: CASSGPDIGYWQYF

clone size: NA
D gene: NA
J gene: TRBJ1-2
V gene: TRBV29-1
CDR3 DNA: TGCAGCGTTGAGGGGGAGGCGGGTACTAACTATGGCTACACCTTC
CDR3 protein: CSVEGEAGTNYGYTF

clone size: once
D gene: TRBD1
J gene: TRBJ2-4
V gene: TRBV6-2/TRBV6-3
CDR3 DNA: TGTGCCAGCAGTGGGACAGGGTCGAACATTCAGTACTTC
CDR3 protein: CASSGTGSNIQYF

clone size: NA
D gene: NA
J gene: TRBJ2-7
V gene: TRBV6-1
CDR3 DNA: TGTGCCAGCAGTGAAGAGCGGCCGGCCCTGTCCTACGAGCAGTACTTC
CDR3 protein: CASSEERPALSYEQYF

clone size: once
D gene: NA
J gene: TRBJ2-3
V gene: TRBV6-6
CDR3 DNA: TGTGCCAGCAGTTTCAGCGGTTACACAGATACGCAGTATTTT
CDR3 protein: CASSFSGYTDTQYF

clone size: NA
D gene: TRBD2
J gene: TRBJ2-1
V gene: TRBV6-5
CDR3 DNA: TGTGCCACCAGGGGGACTAGCGGGGCATACAATGAGCAGTTCTTC
CDR3 protein: CATRGTSGAYNEQFF

clone size: NA
D gene: TRBD1
J gene: TRBJ1-5
V gene: TRBV6-2/TRBV6-3
CDR3 DNA: TGTGCCAGCAGTGGGGGACCCGGGACAGGGGTTGTCGGGCCCCAGCATTTT
CDR3 protein: CASSGGPGTGVVGPQHF

clone size: NA
D gene: NA
J gene: TRBJ2-7
V gene: TRBV10-1
CDR3 DNA: TGCGCCAGCAGTGAGTGGGTGGAGGGAGGAGGCGAGCAGTACTTC
CDR3 protein: CASSEWVEGGGEQYF

clone size: NA
D gene: NA
J gene: TRBJ2-5
V gene: TRBV14
CDR3 DNA: TGTGCCAGCAGCCGGTTAGTCCAAGAGACCCAGTACTTC
CDR3 protein: CASSRLVQETQYF

clone size: NA
D gene: TRBD2
J gene: TRBJ2-7
V gene: TRBV18
CDR3 DNA: TGTGCCAGCTCCCGGGGGGAGGACCACGAGCAGTACTTC
CDR3 protein: CASSRGEDHEQYF

clone size: NA
D gene: NA
J gene: TRBJ2-7
V gene: TRBV30
CDR3 DNA: TGTGCCTGGAGTCGGGGTTCCCACGAGCAGTACTTC
CDR3 protein: CAWSRGSHEQYF

clone size: NA
D gene: NA
J gene: TRBJ2-1
V gene: TRBV27
CDR3 DNA: TGTGCCAGCAGTTCATTACTAGCCGGCAATGAGCAGTTCTTC
CDR3 protein: CASSSLLAGNEQFF

clone size: NA
D gene: TRBD2
J gene: TRBJ2-5
V gene: TRBV24-1
CDR3 DNA: TGTGCCACCAGTGATTTGGGTAGCGGGAGAATTGAGACCCAGTACTTC
CDR3 protein: CATSDLGSGRIETQYF

clone size: NA
D gene: NA
J gene: TRBJ1-3
V gene: TRBV18
CDR3 DNA: TGTGCCAGCTCACCTAACGCACAGGCCAGCTCTGGAAACACCATATATTTT
CDR3 protein: CASSPNAQASSGNTIYF

clone size: few
D gene: TRBD2
J gene: TRBJ2-3
V gene: TRBV7-2
CDR3 DNA: TGTGCCAGCAGCCCTCCGGGACTAGCAGCCGATACGCAGTATTTT
CDR3 protein: CASSPPGLAADTQYF

clone size: NA
D gene: NA
J gene: TRBJ2-5
V gene: TRBV21-1
CDR3 DNA: TGTGCCAGCAGCAAATACTTCGAAGTTGCGGAAGAGACCCAGTACTTC
CDR3 protein: CASSKYFEVAEETQYF

clone size: NA
D gene: NA
J gene: TRBJ1-1
V gene: TRBV2
CDR3 DNA: TGTGCCAGCAGTGACGACAGAACCTCGATGTTCGCTTTCTTT
CDR3 protein: CASSDDRTSMFAFF

clone size: NA
D gene: NA
J gene: TRBJ2-7
V gene: TRBV6-5
CDR3 DNA: TGTGCCAGCAGCCTGGGGCAGCCCTACGAGCAGTACTTC
CDR3 protein: CASSLGQPYEQYF

clone size: NA
D gene: TRBD1
J gene: TRBJ2-7
V gene: TRBV15
CDR3 DNA: TGTGCCACCAGCAGAGACCTAGGACAGGGTCTCGAGCAGTACTTC
CDR3 protein: CATSRDLGQGLEQYF

clone size: NA
D gene: NA
J gene: TRBJ1-5
V gene: TRBV30
CDR3 DNA: TGTGCCTGGGGGGGAGGATATAGCAATCAGCCCCAGCATTTT
CDR3 protein: CAWGGGYSNQPQHF

clone size: NA
D gene: NA
J gene: TRBJ2-3
V gene: TRBV5-1
CDR3 DNA: TGCGCCAGCAGCCTCGGGACAAAAACAGATACGCAGTATTTT
CDR3 protein: CASSLGTKTDTQYF

clone size: NA
D gene: NA
J gene: TRBJ1-5
V gene: TRBV3-1/TRBV3-2
CDR3 DNA: TGTGCCAGCAGCCAAGGGAGTAGAAATAGCAATCAGCCCCAGCATTTT
CDR3 protein: CASSQGSRNSNQPQHF

clone size: NA
D gene: NA
J gene: TRBJ2-7
V gene: TRBV20-1
CDR3 DNA: TGCAGTGCTAGTAAACAGTACTCCTACGAGCAGTACTTC
CDR3 protein: CSASKQYSYEQYF

clone size: once
D gene: TRBD1
J gene: TRBJ2-3
V gene: TRBV19
CDR3 DNA: TGTGCCAGTAGTATAGATCGAGGGACAGGGGGCTACACAGATACGCAGTATTTT
CDR3 protein: CASSIDRGTGGYTDTQYF

clone size: NA
D gene: TRBD2
J gene: TRBJ2-5
V gene: TRBV19
CDR3 DNA: TGTGCCAGTAGTCGAGTAGCGGGGGGGCAGGGGACCCAGTACTTC
CDR3 protein: CASSRVAGGQGTQYF

clone size: NA
D gene: NA
J gene: TRBJ1-4
V gene: TRBV7-2
CDR3 DNA: TGTGCCAGCAGCTTAGCGGGCAGGGTGGGTGAAAAACTGTTTTTT
CDR3 protein: CASSLAGRVGEKLFF

clone size: NA
D gene: NA
J gene: TRBJ2-7
V gene: TRBV9
CDR3 DNA: TGTGCCAGCAGCCCCAGGGGCGGATACTCCTACGAGCAGTACTTC
CDR3 protein: CASSPRGGYSYEQYF

clone size: NA
D gene: NA
J gene: TRBJ1-3
V gene: TRBV2
CDR3 DNA: TGTGCCAGCCAGGCTCCCTCTGGAAACACCATATATTTT
CDR3 protein: CASQAPSGNTIYF

clone size: NA
D gene: TRBD2
J gene: TRBJ2-3
V gene: TRBV13
CDR3 DNA: TGTGCCAGCAGCTCTGCGGGAAGGGGAGGGGATACGCAGTATTTT
CDR3 protein: CASSSAGRGGDTQYF

clone size: few
D gene: TRBD1
J gene: TRBJ1-6
V gene: TRBV7-9
CDR3 DNA: TGTGCCAGCAGCAGACAGGGAAGTGTTTCACCCCTCCACTTT
CDR3 protein: CASSRQGSVSPLHF

clone size: NA
D gene: TRBD1
J gene: TRBJ1-2
V gene: TRBV10-3
CDR3 DNA: TGTGCCATCAGTCCGGGACAGAAAGATGGCTACACCTTC
CDR3 protein: CAISPGQKDGYTF

clone size: NA
D gene: TRBD1
J gene: TRBJ1-1
V gene: TRBV10-3
CDR3 DNA: TGTGCCATCAGTGCGGGACAGGGGCCCCAAGAAGCTTTCTTT
CDR3 protein: CAISAGQGPQEAFF